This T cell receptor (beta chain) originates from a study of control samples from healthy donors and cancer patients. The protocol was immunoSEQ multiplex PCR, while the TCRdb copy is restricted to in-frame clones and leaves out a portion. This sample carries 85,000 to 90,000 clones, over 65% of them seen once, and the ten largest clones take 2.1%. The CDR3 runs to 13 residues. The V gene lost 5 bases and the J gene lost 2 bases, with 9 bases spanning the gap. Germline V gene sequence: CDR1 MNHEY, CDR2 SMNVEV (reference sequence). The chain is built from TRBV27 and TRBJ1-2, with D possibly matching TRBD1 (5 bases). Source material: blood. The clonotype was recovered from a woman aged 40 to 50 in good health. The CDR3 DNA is TGTGCCAGCAGTCCACGGGGGAACTATGGCTACACCTTC. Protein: CASSPRGNYGYTF.